These T cell receptor beta chains were read from a single sample in a study of CD8+ T cells in alopecia areata. TCRdb's copy holds only in-frame clones and misses some; the assay was immunoSEQ multiplex PCR. The data show 150,000 to 200,000 clones, around 58% seen once. The sequenced sample was CD4+ T cells sorted from blood, obtained at week 56, from a patient treated with tofacitinib. The receptor set was obtained from a human donor with alopecia areata. CDR3s leave out the opening cysteine and the closing phenylalanine or tryptophan.

j_call,v_call,cdr3_aa
TRBJ2-5,TRBV5-1,ASSTGTSGEETQY
TRBJ2-1,TRBV28,ASSFRVGTYNEQF
TRBJ1-2,TRBV7-2,ASSLDSNGYGYT
TRBJ2-5,TRBV2,ASSVDSGGGTQY
TRBJ2-3,TRBV7-9,ASSLGLAADTDTQY
TRBJ1-5,TRBV4-2,ASSRLDRGGNQPQH
TRBJ1-5,TRBV6-5,ASSRVGQPQH
TRBJ1-1,TRBV29-1,SVDQGVGTEAF
TRBJ2-3,TRBV5-1,ASSLEGGSDTQY
TRBJ1-2,TRBV11-2,ASSSQGGRGYGYT
TRBJ2-5,TRBV9,ASSVATTSGETQY
TRBJ1-2,TRBV5-6,ASSIDPISGYT
TRBJ2-5,TRBV11-3,ASNEGRAYQETQY
TRBJ2-3,TRBV7-8,ASSERTGTQY
TRBJ2-1,TRBV7-9,ASSPVEAWDNEQF
TRBJ2-7,TRBV1,TSSREQY
TRBJ1-1,TRBV7-2,ASSLLGQPHTEAF